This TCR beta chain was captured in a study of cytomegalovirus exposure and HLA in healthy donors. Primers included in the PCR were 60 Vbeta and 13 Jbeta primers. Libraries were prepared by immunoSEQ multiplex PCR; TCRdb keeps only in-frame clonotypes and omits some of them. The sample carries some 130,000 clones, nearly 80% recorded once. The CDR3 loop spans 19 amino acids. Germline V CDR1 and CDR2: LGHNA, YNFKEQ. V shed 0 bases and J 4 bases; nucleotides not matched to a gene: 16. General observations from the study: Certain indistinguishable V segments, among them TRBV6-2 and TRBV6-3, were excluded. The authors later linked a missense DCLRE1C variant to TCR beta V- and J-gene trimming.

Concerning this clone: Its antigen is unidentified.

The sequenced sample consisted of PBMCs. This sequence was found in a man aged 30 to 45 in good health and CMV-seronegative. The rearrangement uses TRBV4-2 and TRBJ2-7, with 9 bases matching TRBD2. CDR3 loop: CASSQDGASGRTVVYEQYF. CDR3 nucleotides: TGTGCCAGCAGCCAAGATGGGGCGAGCGGGAGGACCGTTGTATACGAGCAGTACTTC.